Sequencing of this T cell receptor (beta chain) was carried out in a study of metastatic and nonmetastatic thyroid tumors. Overall study: From malignant and benign thyroid patients, repertoires in blood and in tumor or nodule tissue were compared.

This clone came up many times. Its antigen is still unknown. V lost 4 bases to trimming and J lost 1 base; unmatched junction nucleotides: 4. The CDR3 runs to 18 residues. The germline CDR1 and CDR2 sequences are SGHVS and FNYEAQ. Patients had received no treatment of any kind before thyroid surgery. Authors' methods: The authors used CDR3 differences across clinicopathological groups to build a distant-metastasis classifier for papillary thyroid cancer. TCRdb reprocessed the PCR reads via MiXCR. TCRdb's processing, not the authors', yielded these V and J calls. This table has 45,000 to 55,000 clones, around 23% appearing once. Overall study findings and caveats: Reports indicated that malignant thyroid tumors showed significantly higher TCR beta diversity than benign nodules did, in blood and tumor.

The origin of this receptor is a male donor with papillary thyroid cancer or a benign thyroid nodule (not recorded which). Some clones in this sample may be carry-over from other donors' samples. Sample: blood. The chain combines TRBV7-6 with TRBJ2-1; 16 nucleotides align to TRBD2. CDR3 residues: CASSSGLAGGPSYNEQFF. The DNA of the CDR3 is TGTGCCAGCAGCTCGGGACTAGCGGGAGGGCCGTCCTACAATGAGCAGTTCTTC.